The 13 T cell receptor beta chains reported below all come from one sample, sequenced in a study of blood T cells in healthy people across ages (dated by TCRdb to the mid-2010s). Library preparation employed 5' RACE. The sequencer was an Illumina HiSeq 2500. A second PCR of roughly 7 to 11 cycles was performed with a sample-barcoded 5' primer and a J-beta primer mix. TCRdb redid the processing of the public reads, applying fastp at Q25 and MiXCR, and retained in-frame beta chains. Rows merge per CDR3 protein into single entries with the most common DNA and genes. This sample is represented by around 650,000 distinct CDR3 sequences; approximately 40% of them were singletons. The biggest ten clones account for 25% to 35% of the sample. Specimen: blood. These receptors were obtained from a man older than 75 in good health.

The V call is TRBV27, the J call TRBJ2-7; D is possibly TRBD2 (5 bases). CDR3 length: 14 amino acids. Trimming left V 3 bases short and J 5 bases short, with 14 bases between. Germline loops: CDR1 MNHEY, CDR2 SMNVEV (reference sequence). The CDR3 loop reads CASSFSMNGDEQYF. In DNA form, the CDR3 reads TGTGCCAGCAGTTTTTCTATGAACGGGGACGAGCAGTACTTC.

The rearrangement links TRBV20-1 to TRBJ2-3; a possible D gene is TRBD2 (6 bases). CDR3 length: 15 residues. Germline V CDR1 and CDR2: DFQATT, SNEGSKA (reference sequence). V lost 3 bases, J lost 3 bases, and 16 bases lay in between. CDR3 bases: TGCAGTGCTAGTCCTCTACGGGAGAGGACAGATACGCAGTATTTT. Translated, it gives CSASPLRERTDTQYF.

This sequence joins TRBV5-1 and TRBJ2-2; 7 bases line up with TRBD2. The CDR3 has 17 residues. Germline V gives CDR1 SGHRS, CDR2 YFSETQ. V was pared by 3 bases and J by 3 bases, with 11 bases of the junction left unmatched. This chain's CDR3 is CASSSVGGRPHTGELFF. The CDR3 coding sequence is TGCGCCAGCAGCTCGGTGGGGGGGAGACCCCACACCGGGGAGCTGTTTTTT.

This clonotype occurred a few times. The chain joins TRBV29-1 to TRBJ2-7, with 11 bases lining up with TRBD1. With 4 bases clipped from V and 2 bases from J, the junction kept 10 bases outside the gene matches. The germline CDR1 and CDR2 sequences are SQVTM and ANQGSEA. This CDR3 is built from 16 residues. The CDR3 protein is CSVGRERGQGAYEQYF. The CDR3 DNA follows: TGCAGCGTTGGGAGAGAGCGGGGACAGGGGGCCTACGAGCAGTACTTC.

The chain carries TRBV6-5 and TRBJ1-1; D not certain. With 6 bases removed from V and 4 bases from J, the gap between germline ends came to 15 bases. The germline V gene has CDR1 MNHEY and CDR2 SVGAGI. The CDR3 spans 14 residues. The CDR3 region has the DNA TGTGCCAGCAGCATCCGTCGGCAGCGCACTGAAGCTTTCTTT. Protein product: CASSIRRQRTEAFF.

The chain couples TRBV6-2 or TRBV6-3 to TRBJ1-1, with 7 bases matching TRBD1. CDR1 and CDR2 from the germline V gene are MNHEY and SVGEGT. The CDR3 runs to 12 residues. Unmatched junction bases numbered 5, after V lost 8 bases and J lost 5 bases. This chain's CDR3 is CASRGQRTEAFF. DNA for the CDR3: TGTGCCAGCCGGGGACAGAGAACTGAAGCTTTCTTT.

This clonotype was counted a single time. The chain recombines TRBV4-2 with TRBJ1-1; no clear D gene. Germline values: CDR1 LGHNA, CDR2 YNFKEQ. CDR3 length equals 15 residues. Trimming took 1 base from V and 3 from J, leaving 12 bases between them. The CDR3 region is CASSQGERVYTEAFF. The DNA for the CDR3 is TGTGCCAGCAGCCAAGGCGAACGGGTGTACACTGAAGCTTTCTTT.

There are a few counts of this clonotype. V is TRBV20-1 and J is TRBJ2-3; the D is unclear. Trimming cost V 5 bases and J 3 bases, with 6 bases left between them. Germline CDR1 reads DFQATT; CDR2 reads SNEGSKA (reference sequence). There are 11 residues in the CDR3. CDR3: CSAEGTDTQYF. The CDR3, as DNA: TGCAGTGCTGAAGGGACAGATACGCAGTATTTT.

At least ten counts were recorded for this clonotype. This chain's CDR3 is CASSLDRSYIQYF. The CDR3, as DNA: TGCGCCAGCAGCTTGGACAGGAGTTACATTCAGTACTTC. This sequence joins TRBV5-1 and TRBJ2-4, with D possibly TRBD1 on 5 matching bases. V lost 0 bases and J lost 8, with 9 bases in between. Germline assignment: CDR1 SGHRS and CDR2 YFSETQ. CDR3 size: 13 residues.

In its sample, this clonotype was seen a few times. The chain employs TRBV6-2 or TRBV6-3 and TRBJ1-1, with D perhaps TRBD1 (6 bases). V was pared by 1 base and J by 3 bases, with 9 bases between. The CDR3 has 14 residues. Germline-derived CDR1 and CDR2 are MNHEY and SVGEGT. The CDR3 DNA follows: TGTGCCAGCAGTTACTTCGCAGGGGACACTGAAGCTTTCTTT. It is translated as CASSYFAGDTEAFF.

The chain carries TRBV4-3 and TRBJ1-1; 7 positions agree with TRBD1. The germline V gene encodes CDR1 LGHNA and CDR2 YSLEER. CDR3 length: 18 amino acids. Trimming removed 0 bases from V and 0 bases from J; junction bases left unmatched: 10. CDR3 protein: CASSQEVPGQTMNTEAFF. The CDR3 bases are TGCGCCAGCAGCCAAGAAGTCCCGGGACAGACAATGAACACTGAAGCTTTCTTT.

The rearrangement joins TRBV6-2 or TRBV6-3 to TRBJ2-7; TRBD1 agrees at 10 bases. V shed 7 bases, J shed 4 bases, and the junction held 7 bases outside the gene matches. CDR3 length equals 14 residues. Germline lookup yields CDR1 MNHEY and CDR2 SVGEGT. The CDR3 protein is CASTRQGARYEQYF. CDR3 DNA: TGTGCCAGCACTAGACAGGGGGCGCGGTACGAGCAGTACTTC.

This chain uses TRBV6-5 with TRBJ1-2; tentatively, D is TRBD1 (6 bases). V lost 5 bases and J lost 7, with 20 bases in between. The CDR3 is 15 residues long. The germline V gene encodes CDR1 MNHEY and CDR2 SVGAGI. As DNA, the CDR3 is TGTGCCAGCAGTCCGTCGACAGGAGATTTCGGTGGCTACACCTTC. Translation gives CASSPSTGDFGGYTF.